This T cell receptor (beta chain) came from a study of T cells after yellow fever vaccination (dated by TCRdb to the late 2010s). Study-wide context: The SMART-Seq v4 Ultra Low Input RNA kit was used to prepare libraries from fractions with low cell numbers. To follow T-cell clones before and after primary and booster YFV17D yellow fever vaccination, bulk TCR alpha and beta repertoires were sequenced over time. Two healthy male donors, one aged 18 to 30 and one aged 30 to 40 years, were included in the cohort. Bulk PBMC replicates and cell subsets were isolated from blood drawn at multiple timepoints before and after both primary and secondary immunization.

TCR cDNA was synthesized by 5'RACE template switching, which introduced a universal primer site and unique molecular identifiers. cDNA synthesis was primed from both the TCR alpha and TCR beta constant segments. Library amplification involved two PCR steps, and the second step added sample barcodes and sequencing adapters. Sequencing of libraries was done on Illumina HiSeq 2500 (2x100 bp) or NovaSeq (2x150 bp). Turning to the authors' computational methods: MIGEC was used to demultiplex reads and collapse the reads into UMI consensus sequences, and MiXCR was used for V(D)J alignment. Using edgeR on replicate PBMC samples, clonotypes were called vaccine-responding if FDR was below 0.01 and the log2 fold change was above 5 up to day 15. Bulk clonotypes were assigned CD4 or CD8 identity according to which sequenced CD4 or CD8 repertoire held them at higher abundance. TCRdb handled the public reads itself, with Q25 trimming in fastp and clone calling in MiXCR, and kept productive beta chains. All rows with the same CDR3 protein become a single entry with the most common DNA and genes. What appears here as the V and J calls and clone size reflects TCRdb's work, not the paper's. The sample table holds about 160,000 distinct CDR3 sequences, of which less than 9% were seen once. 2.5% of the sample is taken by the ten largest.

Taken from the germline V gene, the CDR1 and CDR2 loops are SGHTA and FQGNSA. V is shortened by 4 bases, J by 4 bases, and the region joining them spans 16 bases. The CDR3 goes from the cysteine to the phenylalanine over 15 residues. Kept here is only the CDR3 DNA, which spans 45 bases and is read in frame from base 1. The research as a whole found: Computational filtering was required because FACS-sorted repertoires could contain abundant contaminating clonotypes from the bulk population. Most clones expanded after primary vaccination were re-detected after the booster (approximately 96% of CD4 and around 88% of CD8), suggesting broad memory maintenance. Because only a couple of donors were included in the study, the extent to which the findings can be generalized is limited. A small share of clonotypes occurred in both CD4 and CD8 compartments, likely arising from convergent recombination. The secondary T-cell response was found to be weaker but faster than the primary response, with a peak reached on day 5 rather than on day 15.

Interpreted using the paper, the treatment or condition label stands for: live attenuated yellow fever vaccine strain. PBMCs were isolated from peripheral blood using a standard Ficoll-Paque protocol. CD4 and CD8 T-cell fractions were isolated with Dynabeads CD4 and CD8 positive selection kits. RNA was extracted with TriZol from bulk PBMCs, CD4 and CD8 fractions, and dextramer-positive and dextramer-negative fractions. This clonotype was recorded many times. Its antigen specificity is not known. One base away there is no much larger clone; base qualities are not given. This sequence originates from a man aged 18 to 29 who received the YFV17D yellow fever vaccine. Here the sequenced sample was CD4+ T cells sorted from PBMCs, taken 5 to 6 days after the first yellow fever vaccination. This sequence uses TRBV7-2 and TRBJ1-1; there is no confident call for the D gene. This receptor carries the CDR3 CASSSAGSFITEAFF. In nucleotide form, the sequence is TGTGCCAGCAGCTCCGCCGGGAGTTTTATCACTGAAGCTTTCTTT.